Listed below are T cell receptor beta chains from one sample, sequenced in a study of blood T cell repertoires in COVID-19. Data came from immunoSEQ multiplex PCR; TCRdb stores just in-frame clones and leaves some out. The data hold 120,000 or so clones, with around 86% observed a single time. Input material: peripheral blood. These TCRs come from a man aged 40-49 years with acute or convalescent COVID-19. Each CDR3 is given with its conserved first and last residue. D genes are given only for firm matches. For some rows the clone size is stated as once, few or many, or as a class when expanded; others skip it.

V gene	clone size	J gene	D gene	CDR3 protein	CDR3 DNA
TRBV5-5	.	TRBJ1-1	.	CASSPQDTEAFF	TGTGCCAGCAGTCCACAGGACACTGAAGCTTTCTTT
TRBV12-3/TRBV12-4	once	TRBJ1-2	.	CASTLGGVGGYTF	TGTGCCAGCACCTTGGGAGGGGTCGGCGGCTACACCTTC
TRBV6-2/TRBV6-3	.	TRBJ1-1	.	CASSLDGYTEAFF	TGTGCCAGCAGTCTCGACGGGTACACTGAAGCTTTCTTT
TRBV5-1	.	TRBJ2-2	.	CASSLEGRGTGELFF	TGCGCCAGCAGCTTAGAAGGCAGAGGGACCGGGGAGCTGTTTTTT
TRBV2	.	TRBJ1-2	.	CASSGQSYGYTF	TGTGCCAGCAGTGGACAAAGCTATGGCTACACCTTC
TRBV30	.	TRBJ1-3	.	CAWTTHGTNSGNTIYF	TGTGCCTGGACTACCCACGGGACAAACTCTGGAAACACCATATATTTT
TRBV6-1	.	TRBJ1-3	.	CASSESHSGNTIYF	TGTGCCAGCAGTGAGTCCCACTCTGGAAACACCATATATTTT
TRBV19	.	TRBJ2-5	TRBD1	CASSTSRQGGQETQYF	TGTGCCAGTAGCACCTCTAGACAGGGGGGACAAGAGACCCAGTACTTC
TRBV13	.	TRBJ2-4	.	CASSFGNQGNIQYF	TGTGCCAGCAGCTTTGGGAACCAGGGGAACATTCAGTACTTC
TRBV5-1	.	TRBJ2-2	.	CASSLAPTGSSGELFF	TGCGCCAGCAGCTTGGCGCCCACAGGGAGTTCCGGGGAGCTGTTTTTT
TRBV29-1	.	TRBJ1-2	.	CSVAGNGGYTF	TGCAGCGTTGCCGGTAACGGGGGCTACACCTTC
TRBV5-6	.	TRBJ1-5	.	CASSLDRVGNQPQHF	TGTGCCAGCAGCTTGGACAGGGTGGGCAATCAGCCCCAGCATTTT
TRBV3-1/TRBV3-2	.	TRBJ1-5	.	CASSQDAGGEQPQHF	TGTGCCAGCAGCCAAGATGCGGGAGGGGAACAGCCCCAGCATTTT
TRBV6-2/TRBV6-3	.	TRBJ2-3	TRBD1	CASSRQGRTDTQYF	TGTGCCAGCAGTCGACAGGGACGCACAGATACGCAGTATTTT
TRBV14	.	TRBJ1-2	.	CASSQVGANYGYTF	TGTGCCAGCAGCCAAGTCGGAGCGAACTATGGCTACACCTTC
TRBV18	.	TRBJ2-1	TRBD1	CASSLPDRVNEQFF	TGTGCCAGCTCACTTCCGGACAGGGTTAATGAGCAGTTCTTC
TRBV7-9	.	TRBJ2-1	TRBD1	CASSPTPGQGHYNEQFF	TGTGCCAGCAGCCCCACACCGGGACAGGGACACTACAATGAGCAGTTCTTC
TRBV6-1	.	TRBJ1-2	TRBD1	CASSENAKSQGFYGYTF	TGTGCCAGCAGTGAAAACGCGAAATCACAGGGGTTCTATGGCTACACCTTC
TRBV7-6	once	TRBJ1-1	.	CASSLHRVHPTTEAFF	TGTGCCAGCAGCTTACACAGGGTACACCCAACCACTGAAGCTTTCTTT
TRBV18	.	TRBJ2-7	.	CASSPSLAAPYEQYF	TGTGCCAGCTCACCAAGCTTAGCGGCCCCCTACGAGCAGTACTTC
TRBV24-1	once	TRBJ2-3	TRBD2	CATSTREGLTDTQYF	TGTGCCACCAGTACGAGGGAGGGCCTCACAGATACGCAGTATTTT
TRBV6-5	.	TRBJ1-1	.	CASIPGYEAFF	TGTGCCAGCATTCCAGGATACGAAGCTTTCTTT
TRBV4-2	.	TRBJ1-6	TRBD1	CASSQVGQGSPLHF	TGTGCCAGCAGCCAAGTCGGACAGGGGTCCCCCCTCCACTTT
TRBV11-2	.	TRBJ2-5	.	CASSFRGTPQETQYF	TGTGCCAGCAGCTTTCGAGGGACACCACAAGAGACCCAGTACTTC
TRBV27	few	TRBJ2-5	.	CASGRSGSRGPDLRETQYF	TGTGCCAGCGGGCGGTCAGGATCGCGGGGCCCAGACCTCCGCGAGACCCAGTACTTC
TRBV6-6	.	TRBJ1-1	.	CASSRGPTEAFF	TGTGCCAGCAGCCGGGGTCCTACTGAAGCTTTCTTT
TRBV5-5	.	TRBJ2-1	TRBD2	CASSRNTVAGGVYNEQFF	TGTGCCAGCAGCCGAAACACTGTAGCGGGAGGGGTGTACAATGAGCAGTTCTTC
TRBV6-5	once	TRBJ1-2	.	CASSSPGENYGYTF	TGTGCCAGCAGTTCGCCGGGGGAAAACTATGGCTACACCTTC
TRBV5-1	few	TRBJ2-7	TRBD1	CASRSRDRRDYEQYF	TGCGCCAGCAGGTCCCGGGACAGGCGTGACTACGAGCAGTACTTC
TRBV4-3	once	TRBJ1-5	TRBD1	CASSQAHRGGNQPQHF	TGCGCCAGCAGCCAAGCCCACAGGGGTGGCAATCAGCCCCAGCATTTT
TRBV7-8	medium-sized	TRBJ1-2	TRBD1	CASSLRDRARGYTF	TGTGCCAGCAGCTTACGGGACAGGGCTCGCGGCTACACCTTC
TRBV18	.	TRBJ1-1	.	CASSPGGGRMNTEAFF	TGTGCCAGCTCACCCGGGGGGGGACGAATGAACACTGAAGCTTTCTTT
TRBV27	.	TRBJ1-5	.	CASGPGDPSNQPQHF	TGTGCCAGCGGTCCAGGGGATCCGAGCAATCAGCCCCAGCATTTT
TRBV19	.	TRBJ2-3	.	CASHEQNTDTQYF	TGTGCCAGTCATGAACAGAACACAGATACGCAGTATTTT
TRBV18	.	TRBJ2-6	TRBD2	CASSPLTGGGANVLTF	TGTGCCAGCTCACCATTGACGGGAGGCGGGGCCAACGTCCTGACTTTC
TRBV6-5	.	TRBJ2-1	.	CATKYGSYNEQFF	TGTGCCACCAAGTACGGGAGTTACAATGAGCAGTTCTTC
TRBV18	.	TRBJ2-7	.	CASSLPGLYEQYF	TGTGCCAGCTCACTCCCGGGACTGTACGAGCAGTACTTC
TRBV30	few	TRBJ2-1	.	CAWNPLGVISYNEQFF	TGTGCCTGGAATCCTTTAGGGGTAATCTCCTACAATGAGCAGTTCTTC
TRBV18	.	TRBJ1-2	TRBD1	CASSSGQGLGYGYTF	TGTGCCAGCTCATCAGGACAGGGTCTAGGCTATGGCTACACCTTC
TRBV6-5	.	TRBJ1-1	TRBD1	CASRPGTGITEAFF	TGTGCCAGCAGGCCTGGGACAGGGATAACTGAAGCTTTCTTT
TRBV5-1	.	TRBJ1-2	.	CASSLGSGTHNYGYTF	TGCGCCAGCAGCTTGGGCTCCGGGACACATAACTATGGCTACACCTTC
TRBV27	once	TRBJ1-1	.	CASSFQRGNTEAFF	TGTGCCAGCAGTTTTCAACGGGGGAACACTGAAGCTTTCTTT
TRBV7-2	.	TRBJ2-7	TRBD2	CASSLVGSGSSYEQYF	TGTGCCAGCAGCTTAGTTGGTAGCGGGAGTAGCTACGAGCAGTACTTC
TRBV6-2/TRBV6-3	.	TRBJ2-5	TRBD2	CASSYIGGAVNQETQYF	TGTGCCAGCAGTTACATCGGGGGGGCCGTGAACCAAGAGACCCAGTACTTC
TRBV5-3	.	TRBJ1-5	.	CARSSVAGQPQHF	TGTGCCAGAAGCTCGGTGGCGGGGCAGCCCCAGCATTTT
TRBV15	.	TRBJ1-3	.	CATSPRPGRGNTIYF	TGTGCCACCAGCCCACGCCCAGGCCGAGGAAACACCATATATTTT
TRBV7-2	few	TRBJ1-1	TRBD1	CASSWGWTGRTEAFF	TGTGCCAGCAGCTGGGGGTGGACAGGGAGGACTGAAGCTTTCTTT
TRBV4-3	.	TRBJ1-5	.	CASSQARGNQPQHF	TGCGCCAGCAGCCAAGCTCGGGGCAATCAGCCCCAGCATTTT
TRBV27	.	TRBJ1-2	.	CASSLSTGRGGYTF	TGTGCCAGCAGTTTATCCACAGGCCGCGGTGGCTACACCTTC
TRBV5-4	once	TRBJ2-2	.	CASSQWRGLVTGELFF	TGTGCCAGCAGCCAGTGGAGGGGGCTCGTCACCGGGGAGCTGTTTTTT
TRBV5-5	.	TRBJ1-4	.	CASSLWQGPEEKLFF	TGTGCCAGCAGCTTGTGGCAGGGGCCGGAAGAAAAACTGTTTTTT
TRBV7-3	.	TRBJ1-6	.	CASSLGEINSPLHF	TGTGCCAGCAGCCTCGGGGAAATCAATTCACCCCTCCACTTT
TRBV30	.	TRBJ1-2	TRBD1	CAWREAGTAVYGYTF	TGTGCCTGGAGGGAGGCCGGGACAGCGGTCTATGGCTACACCTTC
TRBV7-8	.	TRBJ1-1	TRBD1	CASSPTDRESTEAFF	TGTGCCAGCAGCCCTACGGACAGGGAGAGCACTGAAGCTTTCTTT
TRBV5-5	.	TRBJ2-3	TRBD2	CASSSSGRVPDTQYF	TGTGCCAGCAGTTCTAGCGGGAGGGTCCCAGATACGCAGTATTTT
TRBV2	.	TRBJ2-1	TRBD2	CASSVKRERIEQFF	TGTGCCAGCAGTGTGAAGCGGGAGCGGATTGAGCAGTTCTTC